This record looks at one TCR beta chain sequence and its context. Its antigen is unknown. V lost 8 bases to trimming and J lost 6 bases; unmatched junction nucleotides: 5. Germline CDR1 and CDR2: KGHDR and SFDVKD. The CDR3 is made up of 14 amino acids. These data come from a study of T cell repertoires in cytomegalovirus infection. On the study more broadly: In public TCR beta signatures, there were indications of both CMV infection and matching HLA type.

One entry per CDR3 protein, called by TCRdb with MiXCR from the reads. The sample holds about 490,000 distinct CDR3 sequences; 26% are singletons and the top ten take 13%. The study, taken as a whole, reports: The response measured ex vivo was dominated by TCR beta clonotypes (HLA-C-restricted and CMV-specific). Cumulative public TCR beta family frequency identified CMV carriers with the relevant HLA.

V and J are TRBV24-1 and TRBJ2-2; TRBD1 aligns across 10 bases. The sequence was collected from a human donor in good health (CMV status not recorded). Some clones in this sample may be carry-over from other donors' samples. The sequenced sample consisted of PBMCs. The CDR3 nucleotides read TGTGCCACCACGGGGACAGGGGCGCCCGGGGAGCTGTTTTTT. This gives the protein CATTGTGAPGELFF.